The source of this TCR beta chain is a study of OX40 agonist ivuxolimab in advanced cancers. V was pared by 6 bases and J by 1 base, with 15 bases between. This CDR3 has 15 residues. Germline CDR1 and CDR2: MNHEY and SVGAGI. The repertoire was sequenced with immunoSEQ multiplex PCR; TCRdb's copy has only in-frame clones and lacks some. The sample gives approximately 82,000 clones, about 86% of which show up once; 5.5% to 7.5% is in the top ten. The V gene is TRBV6-5, the J gene TRBJ1-1; D gene unclear. The specimen comprised CD4+ or CD8+ T cells sorted from blood, sampled in a trial of the OX40 agonist ivuxolimab. The clonotype was recovered from an adult with an advanced solid tumor such as melanoma, head and neck, liver or kidney cancer. CDR3 DNA: TGTGCCAGCAGAAAGCTCTTGGGCAGGAACACTGAAGCTTTCTTT. Encoded protein: CASRKLLGRNTEAFF.